This passage covers 21 T cell receptor beta chains from one sample sequenced in a study of blood T cell repertoires in COVID-19. Profiled with immunoSEQ multiplex PCR; TCRdb holds only in-frame clones, not every one. The data show roughly 180,000 clones, with approximately 81% seen just once and about 10% held by the top ten. The sequenced material came from peripheral blood. The receptors come from a woman older than 75 with active or convalescent COVID-19.

The chain uses TRBV18 and TRBJ2-7; possible D gene TRBD1, 5 bases. Germline lookup yields CDR1 KGHSH and CDR2 LQKENI. The CDR3 consists of 12 residues. With 3 bases removed from V and 6 bases from J, the gap between germline ends came to 9 bases. CDR3 DNA sequence: TGTGCCAGCTCACCGGGAAGGGGCGAGCAGTACTTC. Amino acids: CASSPGRGEQYF. Together with reference TRBV18 and TRBJ2-7, the CDR3 gives the full variable domain: NAGVMQNPRHLVRRRGQEARLRCSPMKGHSHVYWYRQLPEEGLKFMVYLQKENIIDESGMPKERFSAEFPKEGPSILRIQQVVRGDSAAYFCASSPGRGEQYFGPGTRLTVT.

The V call is TRBV7-2, the J call TRBJ1-2; the match to TRBD1 covers 7 bases. This CDR3 is built from 13 residues. The ends lost 5 bases at V and 4 bases at J; junction bases unmatched: 4. CDR1 is SGHTA, CDR2 FQGNSA, per germline. The CDR3 bases are TGTGCCAGCAGCCGGGACAGCTTCTATGGCTACACCTTC. As protein: CASSRDSFYGYTF.

This chain links TRBV18 with TRBJ2-2; 10 bases agree with TRBD1. The CDR3 contains 15 residues. V was clipped by 1 base and J by 6 bases; unmatched bases: 2. Per the germline V gene, CDR1 is KGHSH and CDR2 is LQKENI. The CDR3: CASSPRQGAPGELFF. DNA for the CDR3: TGTGCCAGCTCACCACGACAGGGGGCCCCCGGGGAGCTGTTTTTT.

The chain links TRBV11-2 to TRBJ2-3, with TRBD2 as a possible D gene (6 bases). From germline, CDR1 is SGHAT and CDR2 FQNNGV. V dropped 1 base and J dropped 5 bases, with 10 bases sitting between them. This CDR3 is built from 14 residues. In nucleotides, the CDR3 is TGTGCCAGCAGCTTAGCGGGGGTTGAAGATACGCAGTATTTT. Amino acid sequence: CASSLAGVEDTQYF.

This clone has just one count. The rearrangement uses TRBV21-1 and TRBJ2-1; TRBD2, as called in the table, went unchecked against the DNA. TRBV21-1 corresponds to a pseudogene. The CDR3 consists of 16 residues. Here the CDR3 DNA reads TGTGCCAGCAGCAAAGCGGGGAGGGATCGCGACAATGAGCAGTTCTTC. Its translation: CASSKAGRDRDNEQFF.

The genes are TRBV28 and TRBJ2-1, with TRBD2 matching 10 bases. Germline trimming cut 4 bases from V and 0 bases from J; bases unmatched to any gene: 3. This CDR3 comprises 16 residues. The germline gives CDR1 MDHEN, CDR2 SYDVKM. The CDR3 DNA follows: TGTGCCAGCAGTTCTCTAGCGGGGGTCTCCTACAATGAGCAGTTCTTC. This gives the protein CASSSLAGVSYNEQFF.

This chain joins TRBV15 and TRBJ1-6; 10 bases agree with TRBD1. Germline trimming cut 0 bases from V and 9 bases from J; bases unmatched to any gene: 2. This CDR3 spans 15 amino acids. The germline V gene encodes CDR1 LNHNV and CDR2 YYDKDF (reference sequence). CDR3 protein: CATSREGQGFSPLHF. The CDR3 DNA is TGTGCCACCAGCAGAGAGGGACAGGGGTTTTCACCCCTCCACTTT. Full variable domain (outside the CDR3, taken from reference TRBV15 and TRBJ1-6): DAMVIQNPRYQVTQFGKPVTLSCSQTLNHNVMYWYQQKSSQAPKLLFHYYDKDFNNEADTPDNFQSRRPNTSFCFLDIRSPGLGDTAMYLCATSREGQGFSPLHFGNGTRLTVT.

The rearrangement links TRBV10-3 to TRBJ2-7; weak D call: TRBD1 (5 bases). V was clipped by 4 bases and J by 4 bases, with 11 bases between them. Germline V gene data show CDR1 as ENHRY and CDR2 as SYGVKD. The CDR3 runs to 13 residues. CDR3 amino acids: CAISVQEGYEQYF. In DNA form, the CDR3 reads TGTGCCATCAGTGTACAGGAAGGATACGAGCAGTACTTC.

The rearrangement uses TRBV18 and TRBJ1-5; 7 bases agree with TRBD1. V was clipped by 3 bases and J by 7 bases; unmatched bases: 9. CDR3 length equals 15 residues. In germline, CDR1 is KGHSH, CDR2 LQKENI. CDR3 residues: CASSPRTGFGQPQHF. The CDR3 DNA is TGTGCCAGCTCACCGAGGACAGGCTTTGGGCAGCCCCAGCATTTT.

V gene TRBV6-6 combines with J gene TRBJ1-5, with 9 bases lining up with TRBD1. The CDR3 length is 14 residues. Per the germline V gene, CDR1 is MNHNY and CDR2 is SVGAGI (reference sequence). The trim removed 2 bases at V and 9 bases at J, leaving 5 bases unmatched. The CDR3 DNA follows: TGTGCCAGCAGTTACGGACAGGGGAATGGGCCCCAGCATTTT. Encoded protein: CASSYGQGNGPQHF.

In its sample, this clone was seen once. The CDR3, as DNA: TGTGCCAGCTCCGACTACGCGGGAGGGAATGAGCAGTTCTTC. The encoded protein is CASSDYAGGNEQFF. The gene calls are TRBV18 and TRBJ2-1; 9 bases fit TRBD2. This CDR3 is built from 14 residues. V shed 6 bases and J 7 bases; nucleotides not matched to a gene: 7. Germline CDR1 reads KGHSH; CDR2 reads LQKENI.

The chain combines TRBV11-2 with TRBJ2-3, with 9 bases identical to TRBD2. Germline V lookup: CDR1 SGHAT, CDR2 FQNNGV. With 4 bases clipped from V and 2 bases from J, the junction kept 4 bases outside the gene matches. This CDR3 contains 15 residues. The CDR3 is CASSYTSGSTDTQYF. Written as DNA, the CDR3 is TGTGCCAGCAGCTATACTAGCGGGTCCACAGATACGCAGTATTTT.

This chain connects TRBV2 to TRBJ2-1, with a weak D call TRBD1 (6 bases). The CDR3 consists of 13 residues. CDR1 is SNHLY and CDR2 is FYNNEI in the germline V gene. V lost 8 bases to trimming and J lost 8 bases, with 16 bases between them. CDR3 amino acids: CASSGTGLDEQFF. CDR3 nucleotides: TGTGCCAGCTCCGGTACAGGGTTGGATGAGCAGTTCTTC.

The chain recombines TRBV27 with TRBJ2-1, with D perhaps matching TRBD1 (5 bases). Germline CDR1 reads MNHEY; CDR2 reads SMNVEV (reference sequence). The CDR3 runs 13 residues. V shed 3 bases and J shed 6 bases, with 9 bases lying between them. The chain's CDR3 is CASSFRVGNEQFF. The CDR3 DNA sequence: TGTGCCAGCAGTTTCAGGGTGGGCAATGAGCAGTTCTTC.

This rearrangement joins TRBV28 to TRBJ1-3, with D unclear. CDR3 length equals 15 residues. Trimming removed 3 bases from V and 2 bases from J, with 11 bases in between. Germline V CDR1 and CDR2: MDHEN, SYDVKM. As DNA, the CDR3 is TGTGCCAGCAGTTTCCTGAACGGGGCTGGAAACACCATATATTTT. Protein product: CASSFLNGAGNTIYF.

A note on this clone: Additional DNA sequences in this sample encode the identical CDR3. The J gene is TRBJ1-1, the V gene TRBV30; the match to TRBD1 covers 7 bases. V lost 5 bases and J lost 1; bases outside the gene matches: 1. CDR3 length: 12 residues. Germline V lookup: CDR1 GTSNPN, CDR2 SVGIG (reference sequence). The CDR3 DNA follows: TGTGCCTGGGACAGGGAGAACACTGAAGCTTTCTTT. This encodes CAWDRENTEAFF. The whole variable domain, filled in from reference TRBV30 and TRBJ1-1, reads SQTIHQWPATLVQPVGSPLSLECTVEGTSNPNLYWYRQAAGRGLQLLFYSVGIGQISSEVPQNLSASRPQDRQFILSSKKLLLSDSGFYLCAWDRENTEAFFGQGTRLTVV.

Here the CDR3 reads CASSARQGGLNTEAFF. The CDR3 DNA reads as TGTGCCAGCAGTGCCAGACAGGGTGGGTTAAACACTGAAGCTTTCTTT. The chain joins TRBV6-1 to TRBJ1-1; 7 bases align to TRBD1. V gave up 4 bases and J gave up 2 bases; unmatched junction bases: 10. CDR1 and CDR2 from the germline V gene are MNHNS and SASEGT. The CDR3 has 16 residues.

This clone was recorded a few times. This chain joins TRBV5-1 and TRBJ2-1; 9 nucleotides agree with TRBD1. The CDR3 contains 14 residues. The junction had 9 bases not matched to a gene; V was cut back by 5 bases and J by 9 bases. CDR1 SGHRS and CDR2 YFSETQ come from the germline V gene. CDR3 nucleotides: TGCGCCAGCAGAGCCGGGACAGGGCCAGGTGAGCAGTTCTTC. This sequence encodes CASRAGTGPGEQFF.

This sequence joins TRBV6-5 and TRBJ2-7; weak D call: TRBD1 (6 bases). Germline V gene sequence: CDR1 MNHEY, CDR2 SVGAGI. Trimming cost V 6 bases and J 3 bases, with 18 bases left between them. CDR3 size: 15 residues. CDR3 DNA: TGTGCCAGCAGCGCCAACAGGGAAGTCCACTACGAGCAGTACTTC. This gives the protein CASSANREVHYEQYF.

This chain joins TRBV5-4 and TRBJ1-2; a weak D match, TRBD1 (6 bases). Germline V CDR1 and CDR2: SGHNT, YYREEE (reference sequence). With 0 bases removed from V and 4 bases from J, the gap between germline ends came to 13 bases. There are 15 residues in the CDR3. The CDR3 spells CASSLEAGAIYGYTF. CDR3 coding DNA: TGTGCCAGCAGCTTGGAAGCAGGGGCCATCTATGGCTACACCTTC.

The V and J genes are TRBV10-3 and TRBJ2-1, with 11 positions matching TRBD2. The CDR3 has 21 amino acids. After removal of 3 bases from V and 3 bases from J, the junction contained 19 bases not matched to a gene. CDR1 and CDR2 from the germline V gene are ENHRY and SYGVKD. CDR3 DNA sequence: TGTGCCATCAGTGAAAATCCGGGGAGGGCTACCGGGACTAGCGGCTACAATGAGCAGTTCTTC. It specifies CAISENPGRATGTSGYNEQFF.